Below, 32 T cell receptor beta chains from the same sample are listed, as sequenced in a study of cytomegalovirus exposure and HLA in healthy donors. With 60 Vbeta and 13 Jbeta primers, the PCR was carried out. Clones were sequenced by immunoSEQ multiplex PCR, and TCRdb holds only the in-frame ones, with some missing. The data contain under 150,000 clones, over 60% of them seen just once; the ten biggest clones take up around 2.2%. Material: PBMCs. The source of these receptors is a man aged 35 to 55 in good health and CMV-seronegative.

This chain uses TRBV11-2 with TRBJ1-1; 9 positions match TRBD1. The CDR3 is made up of 16 amino acids. Germline lookup yields CDR1 SGHAT and CDR2 FQNNGV. With V trimmed by 5 bases and J by 4 bases, 11 bases remained unmatched. The CDR3 DNA follows: TGTGCCAGCAGCACACAGGGGGCCCTAGTAAGCACTGAAGCTTTCTTT. It yields the protein CASSTQGALVSTEAFF. Full variable domain (rest looked up from reference TRBV11-2 and TRBJ1-1): EAGVAQSPRYKIIEKRQSVAFWCNPISGHATLYWYQQILGQGPKLLIQFQNNGVVDDSQLPKDRFSAERLKGVDSTLKIQPAKLEDSAVYLCASSTQGALVSTEAFFGQGTRLTVV.

This rearrangement joins TRBV25-1 to TRBJ2-5; 9 nucleotides match TRBD2. The CDR3 has 14 amino acids. Per the germline V gene, CDR1 is MGHDK and CDR2 is SYGVNS. With V trimmed by 4 bases and J by 2 bases, 2 bases remained unmatched. CDR3 in DNA: TGTGCCAGCAGTGTAGCGGGAGCACAAGAGACCCAGTACTTC. Residues: CASSVAGAQETQYF. The full variable domain, with the rest looked up from reference TRBV25-1 and TRBJ2-5, is EADIYQTPRYLVIGTGKKITLECSQTMGHDKMYWYQQDPGMELHLIHYSYGVNSTEKGDLSSESTVSRIRTEHFPLTLESARPSHTSQYLCASSVAGAQETQYFGPGTRLLVL.

A word on this clone: The junction shows a germline mismatch at one end, possibly a read error. The chain joins TRBV7-9 to TRBJ2-6; weak D call: TRBD1 (5 bases). Germline assignment: CDR1 SEHNR and CDR2 FQNEAQ (reference sequence). CDR3 length: 14 amino acids. CDR3 coding DNA: TGTGCCAGCCGGTGGAGCTCTGGGGCCAATGTCCTGACTTTC. Translation: CASRWSSGANVLTF.

The J gene is TRBJ2-2, the V gene TRBV27, with 8 bases identical to TRBD2. Germline V gene lookup returns CDR1 MNHEY and CDR2 SMNVEV (reference sequence). The ends lost 2 bases at V and 8 bases at J; junction bases unmatched: 10. The CDR3 consists of 16 residues. The CDR3: CASSLIPGGLGGELFF. The CDR3 bases are TGTGCCAGCAGTTTAATTCCGGGGGGGCTTGGAGGGGAGCTGTTTTTT.

The chain has TRBV7-6 and TRBJ1-2, with TRBD1 as a possible D gene (6 bases). The CDR3 has 14 residues. From germline, CDR1 is SGHVS and CDR2 FNYEAQ. Trimming took 4 bases from V and 7 from J, leaving 16 bases between them. The CDR3 coding sequence is TGTGCCAGCAGCTCCGGTGGTGGCAGGGGTGGCTACACCTTC. Translation gives CASSSGGGRGGYTF.

The rearrangement links TRBV5-1 to TRBJ1-1, with 8 bases lining up with TRBD1. The CDR3 spans 15 residues. J was trimmed by 0 bases and V by 7 bases; bases with no gene match: 8. Germline CDR1 reads SGHRS; CDR2 reads YFSETQ. CDR3 protein: CASGEGDRMNTEAFF. CDR3 nucleotide sequence: TGCGCCAGCGGGGAGGGGGACAGGATGAACACTGAAGCTTTCTTT.

V usage is TRBV6-1 and J usage is TRBJ1-1; D remains ambiguous. V lost 4 bases and J lost 2, with 11 bases in between. Per germline, CDR1 MNHNS and CDR2 SASEGT. There are 14 residues in the CDR3. CDR3 protein: CASSAMRENTEAFF. The CDR3 DNA is TGTGCCAGCAGTGCCATGAGGGAAAACACTGAAGCTTTCTTT.

This rearrangement joins TRBV9 to TRBJ2-7, with 8 bases fitting TRBD2. V trimming: 4 bases; J trimming: 1 base; junction bases outside the gene matches: 10. Germline CDR1 SGDLS, CDR2 YYNGEE. The length of the CDR3 is 16 residues. CDR3 in amino acids: CASSSGLADNSYEQYF. DNA of the CDR3: TGTGCCAGCAGCTCTGGACTAGCTGACAATTCCTACGAGCAGTACTTC.

This clone was detected ten times or more. The chain carries TRBV27 and TRBJ2-7; maybe TRBD2 (7 bases). Trimming left V 5 bases short and J 4 bases short, with 15 bases between. The germline gives CDR1 MNHEY, CDR2 SMNVEV (reference sequence). The CDR3 runs 14 residues. CDR3: CASSHWRGGYEQYF. The CDR3 DNA is TGTGCCAGCAGTCACTGGAGGGGGGGGTACGAGCAGTACTTC.

This clone has only one observation. The V gene is TRBV5-6, the J gene TRBJ1-3, with D perhaps matching TRBD1 (5 bases). The CDR3 has 16 residues. CDR1 and CDR2 from the germline V gene are SGHDT and YYEEEE. With 1 base removed from V and 4 bases from J, the gap between germline ends came to 15 bases. This chain's CDR3 is CASSLPSGLSGNTIYF. CDR3 DNA: TGTGCCAGCAGCTTGCCTTCAGGGTTGTCGGGAAACACCATATATTTT.

The chain recombines TRBV15 with TRBJ2-5; 7 positions match TRBD2. CDR3 length: 14 amino acids. In germline, CDR1 is LNHNV, CDR2 YYDKDF (reference sequence). V shed 3 bases and J 5 bases; nucleotides not matched to a gene: 6. The CDR3 region is CATSRVAAGETQYF. The CDR3 DNA sequence: TGTGCCACCAGCAGGGTGGCAGCGGGGGAGACCCAGTACTTC.

The chain carries TRBV29-1 and TRBJ2-3, with 12 bases matching TRBD1. CDR1 and CDR2 (germline): SQVTM, ANQGSEA. The V segment lost 4 bases and the J segment 8 bases; nucleotides outside the gene matches: 7. This CDR3 is 14 amino acids long. The CDR3 nucleotides are TGCAGCGTTGTTGGGACAGGGGGCGGAGGTACGCAGTATTTT. It encodes CSVVGTGGGGTQYF.

The chain uses TRBV27 and TRBJ1-1, with 7 bases lining up with TRBD1. The CDR3 consists of 13 residues. Germline CDR1 MNHEY, CDR2 SMNVEV (reference sequence). V was pared by 4 bases and J by 3 bases, with 2 bases of the junction left unmatched. CDR3 coding DNA: TGTGCCAGCAGTTCACAGGGGTACACTGAAGCTTTCTTT. Translating gives CASSSQGYTEAFF.

The chain links TRBV2 to TRBJ2-1, with 8 bases aligning to TRBD1. Germline values: CDR1 SNHLY, CDR2 FYNNEI. CDR3 size: 12 residues. V lost 6 bases and J lost 8; bases outside the gene matches: 3. The CDR3 DNA reads TGTGCCAGCAGGACGACAGGGGATGAGCAGTTCTTC. It encodes CASRTTGDEQFF.

J is TRBJ2-1 and V is TRBV10-1; TRBD2 agrees at 9 bases. CDR1 and CDR2 (germline): WNHNN, SYGVQD (reference sequence). CDR3 length: 15 amino acids. Losses at the gene ends were 0 bases for V and 5 bases for J; bases not matched to a gene: 2. The CDR3: CASSESPSGDNEQFF. The CDR3 bases are TGCGCCAGCAGTGAGTCACCTAGCGGGGACAATGAGCAGTTCTTC.

The CDR3 DNA reads TGTGCCACCGTTGGGACAGGGAGAGAGACCCAGTACTTC. Translating it yields CATVGTGRETQYF. The gene calls are TRBV2 and TRBJ2-5, with 9 bases aligning to TRBD1. This CDR3 has 13 residues. The V segment lost 10 bases and the J segment 4 bases; nucleotides outside the gene matches: 7. Germline CDR1 SNHLY, CDR2 FYNNEI.

The chain is built from TRBV5-1 and TRBJ1-6; tentative D call: TRBD1 (6 bases). Germline-derived CDR1 and CDR2 are SGHRS and YFSETQ. V lost 0 bases, J lost 4 bases, and 8 bases lay in between. The CDR3 contains 15 residues. Here the CDR3 reads CASSLDGQYNSPLHF. DNA of the CDR3: TGCGCCAGCAGCTTGGATGGACAGTATAATTCACCCCTCCACTTT.

This clone was seen only once. The rearrangement joins TRBV7-9 to TRBJ2-7, with no clear D. Trimming took 1 base from V and 6 from J, leaving 4 bases between them. The germline gives CDR1 SEHNR, CDR2 FQNEAQ (reference sequence). This CDR3 region has 11 residues. CDR3 coding DNA: TGTGCCAGCAGCTTAGTGGCCGAGCAGTACTTC. It encodes CASSLVAEQYF.

This chain connects TRBV7-3 to TRBJ2-1; D ambiguous. The V and J ends lost 2 bases and 6 bases respectively, with 8 bases between them. The length of the CDR3 is 13 residues. Per germline, CDR1 SGHTA and CDR2 FQGTGA. The CDR3 DNA follows: TGTGCCAGCAGCTTAGACTTGGGCAATGAGCAGTTCTTC. It yields the protein CASSLDLGNEQFF.

The rearrangement links TRBV6-5 to TRBJ2-7, with 12 bases that match TRBD1. The J segment lost 2 bases and the V segment lost 0 bases, leaving 2 bases of the junction unmatched. This CDR3 contains 16 residues. Germline CDR1 reads MNHEY; CDR2 reads SVGAGI. The CDR3 DNA sequence: TGTGCCAGCAGTTACTCGGGGACAGGGGGCACCTACGAGCAGTACTTC. Translation gives CASSYSGTGGTYEQYF.

This clone turned up a few times. For the CDR3, the DNA is TGTGCCAGCAGCTTTAGTCTAGCGGGAGGTCCCCGCTCCTACGAGCAGTACTTC. Its protein is CASSFSLAGGPRSYEQYF. The V gene is TRBV5-5, the J gene TRBJ2-7; the match to TRBD2 covers 11 bases. This CDR3 has 18 amino acids. V was pared by 2 bases and J by 0 bases, with 10 bases of the junction left unmatched. The germline CDR1 and CDR2 sequences are SGHKS and YYEKEE (reference sequence).

This chain connects TRBV6-5 to TRBJ2-7, with D uncertain. Germline lookup yields CDR1 MNHEY and CDR2 SVGAGI. V lost 0 bases, J lost 3 bases, and 9 bases lay in between. The CDR3 sequence is 14 residues long. CDR3 nucleotides: TGTGCCAGCAGTTACTCGACTTTGGGCTACGAGCAGTACTTC. As protein: CASSYSTLGYEQYF.

V and J are TRBV11-2 and TRBJ1-6; 7 nucleotides agree with TRBD1. This CDR3 spans 18 amino acids. The V segment lost 5 bases and the J segment 4 bases; nucleotides outside the gene matches: 14. Germline V CDR1 and CDR2: SGHAT, FQNNGV. The CDR3 region is CASSRANRGQTYNSPLHF. CDR3 nucleotide sequence: TGTGCCAGCAGCCGTGCGAACCGGGGACAGACTTATAATTCACCCCTCCACTTT.

The rearrangement joins TRBV27 to TRBJ2-7; TRBD1 is a possible D gene (6 bases). The germline gives CDR1 MNHEY, CDR2 SMNVEV (reference sequence). The germline V and J ends were trimmed by 6 bases and 3 bases, with 15 bases remaining between them. CDR3 length: 14 residues. The CDR3 sequence is CASSQGRGNYEQYF. DNA for the CDR3: TGTGCCAGCAGCCAGGGCAGGGGAAACTACGAGCAGTACTTC.

V and J are TRBV7-8 and TRBJ2-7; 12 bases line up with TRBD2. CDR3 length equals 15 residues. The V gene's germline CDR1 is SGHVS and CDR2 FQNEAQ. After removal of 5 bases from V and 3 bases from J, the junction contained 5 bases not matched to a gene. As DNA, the CDR3 is TGTGCCAGCAGCGGCCGGACTAGCGGGGACTACGAGCAGTACTTC. This encodes CASSGRTSGDYEQYF.

In its sample, this clone was seen a few times. The chain uses TRBV5-4 and TRBJ2-7; possible D gene TRBD1, 7 bases. The CDR3 covers 14 residues. Between the trimmed V and J ends, which lost 0 bases and 5 bases, there was a span of 12 bases. Germline lookup yields CDR1 SGHNT and CDR2 YYREEE (reference sequence). The CDR3 protein is CASSLGRGRDEQYF. The CDR3 bases are TGTGCCAGCAGCTTGGGGAGGGGGCGTGACGAGCAGTACTTC.

The rearrangement joins TRBV6-4 to TRBJ2-7, with TRBD2 identical over 11 bases. With 10 bases clipped from V and 4 bases from J, the junction kept 12 bases outside the gene matches. Germline values: CDR1 MRHNA, CDR2 SNTAGT. The CDR3 is made up of 15 amino acids. DNA for the CDR3: TGTGCCACCAAACTTCTAGCGGGGGGAATATACGAGCAGTACTTC. As protein: CATKLLAGGIYEQYF.

This clone was recorded a few times. The chain uses TRBV27 and TRBJ2-7; no clear D gene. The V gene's germline CDR1 is MNHEY and CDR2 SMNVEV (reference sequence). The CDR3 has 13 amino acids. The germline V and J ends were trimmed by 0 bases and 6 bases, with 9 bases remaining between them. The CDR3 DNA follows: TGTGCCAGCAGTTTATCTGGGCCCCCCGAGCAGTACTTC. Its protein is CASSLSGPPEQYF.

This chain connects TRBV21-1 to TRBJ2-7; TRBD2, the D gene given by the table, was not confirmed from the DNA. TRBV21-1 is termed a pseudogene. The CDR3 is 16 amino acids. The CDR3 protein is CASSKPRVEGSYEQYF. The CDR3 DNA is TGTGCCAGCAGCAAACCCCGGGTCGAGGGCTCCTACGAGCAGTACTTC.

The chain recombines TRBV28 with TRBJ1-2; D not resolved. Germline assignment: CDR1 MDHEN and CDR2 SYDVKM. The CDR3 totals 14 residues. The ends were cut back, 5 bases at V and 6 bases at J, with 16 bases in the middle. The CDR3 spells CASSILSQPHGYTF. For the CDR3, the DNA is TGTGCCAGCAGTATACTTAGTCAACCGCATGGCTACACCTTC.

The chain couples TRBV5-4 to TRBJ2-7; 10 bases are shared with TRBD1. Germline V gene sequence: CDR1 SGHNT, CDR2 YYREEE (reference sequence). CDR3 length equals 14 residues. V shed 1 base, J shed 7 bases, and the junction held 5 bases outside the gene matches. For the CDR3, the DNA is TGTGCCAGCAGCTTGCCGGACAGGGGGAGGGAGCAGTACTTC. It codes for CASSLPDRGREQYF.

The J gene is TRBJ1-5, the V gene TRBV25-1, with D unresolved. The V end lost 4 bases, the J end lost 9 bases, and 10 bases lay between the germline ends. The germline CDR1 and CDR2 sequences are MGHDK and SYGVNS. This CDR3 has 12 amino acids. CDR3 residues: CASSGRRGPQHF. CDR3 nucleotides: TGTGCCAGCAGTGGCCGAAGAGGGCCCCAGCATTTT.